The 21 T cell receptor beta chains below were found in one sample sequenced in a study of T cells after yellow fever vaccination. TCRdb called the 5' RACE reads again in MiXCR, with one record for every CDR3 protein. Here the sample spans hundreds of thousands of distinct CDR3 sequences, around 16% being singletons. Sequenced here: PBMCs, sampled about 5 days after the first yellow fever vaccination. These receptors all stem from a man aged 18 to 35 who received the YFV17D yellow fever vaccine.

This clonotype came up once. This sequence joins TRBV30 and TRBJ1-2; no firm D call. Germline V gene sequence: CDR1 GTSNPN, CDR2 SVGIG (reference sequence). This CDR3 spans 13 amino acids. The V end was cut by 4 bases, the J end by 4 bases, with 13 bases between. The DNA of the CDR3 is TGTGCCTGGACCCGTACGTTCAGCTATGGCTACACCTTC. Translating it yields CAWTRTFSYGYTF.

The V call is TRBV7-8, the J call TRBJ1-5; TRBD1 aligns across 9 bases. Germline assignment: CDR1 SGHVS and CDR2 FQNEAQ. This CDR3 is 14 amino acids long. V was clipped by 5 bases and J by 1 base; unmatched bases: 0. In nucleotides, the CDR3 is TGTGCCAGCAGCGGACAGGGGAGCAATCAGCCCCAGCATTTT. This translates into CASSGQGSNQPQHF.

The chain recombines TRBV7-3 with TRBJ2-3; D is ambiguous. The CDR3 spans 13 residues. V was clipped by 3 bases and J by 5 bases, with 9 bases between them. Germline CDR1 is SGHTA and CDR2 is FQGTGA. The DNA for the CDR3 is TGTGCCAGCAGCTTCTGGGCTGGAGATACGCAGTATTTT. This codes for CASSFWAGDTQYF.

This clonotype was found a few times. The rearrangement uses TRBV4-1 and TRBJ2-3; no clear D. There are 16 residues in the CDR3. Trimming removed 4 bases from V and 2 bases from J, with 16 bases in between. CDR1 MGHRA and CDR2 YSYEKL come from the germline V gene. CDR3 amino acids: CASSPLWGWVTDTQYF. CDR3 DNA sequence: TGCGCCAGCAGCCCCCTGTGGGGATGGGTCACAGATACGCAGTATTTT.

The V gene is TRBV18, the J gene TRBJ2-3; D gene uncertain. Germline loops: CDR1 KGHSH, CDR2 LQKENI. V was shortened by 4 bases and J by 5 bases, with 16 bases between the two germline ends. The length of the CDR3 is 15 residues. The CDR3: CASSLWIRSQDTQYF. The CDR3 DNA reads as TGTGCCAGCTCACTATGGATTAGATCTCAAGATACGCAGTATTTT.

The genes are TRBV5-8 and TRBJ2-1, with 9 bases aligning to TRBD2. V shed 4 bases, J shed 4 bases, and the junction held 9 bases outside the gene matches. The CDR3 has 16 amino acids. Germline V gene sequence: CDR1 SGHTS, CDR2 YDEGEE. Here the CDR3 reads CASSGGLAGIYNEQFF. CDR3 DNA: TGTGCCAGCAGCGGGGGGCTAGCGGGGATATACAATGAGCAGTTCTTC.

This clonotype was counted only a few times. The V and J genes are TRBV10-3 and TRBJ2-7; D possibly corresponds to TRBD1 (6 bases). V was shortened by 9 bases and J by 2 bases, with 11 bases between the two germline ends. CDR1 is ENHRY and CDR2 is SYGVKD in the germline V gene. There are 12 residues in the CDR3. Here the CDR3 DNA reads TGTGCCATTGCTCGGGACACCTACGAGCAGTACGTC. This translates into CAIARDTYEQYV.

This clonotype turned up a few times. The chain joins TRBV4-3 to TRBJ1-2; no firm D call. With 1 base removed from V and 3 bases from J, the gap between germline ends came to 21 bases. CDR1 and CDR2 from the germline V gene are LGHNA and YSLEER. The CDR3 runs 18 residues. CDR3: CASSQGRGQALNYYGYTF. CDR3 nucleotides: TGCGCCAGCAGCCAAGGACGAGGGCAGGCGCTCAATTACTATGGCTACACCTTC.

This chain connects TRBV28 to TRBJ1-1; D is uncertain. CDR3 length: 11 amino acids. Trimming took off 6 bases at V and 11 bases at J, with 13 bases between the two ends. Germline CDR1 and CDR2: MDHEN and SYDVKM. The CDR3 DNA is TGTGCCAGCAGCATCCTCGGGTGGGCTTTCTTT. It specifies CASSILGWAFF.

This clonotype was picked up a small number of times. The chain recombines TRBV12-3 or TRBV12-4 with TRBJ2-3; 10 bases map to TRBD2. V lost 7 bases to trimming and J lost 5 bases; unmatched junction nucleotides: 12. CDR3 length: 16 residues. The CDR3 is CASITGAGGPRDTQYF. The DNA of the CDR3 is TGTGCCAGCATCACGGGAGCGGGGGGGCCCAGAGATACGCAGTATTTT.

V usage is TRBV7-2 and J usage is TRBJ2-1, with D tentatively TRBD1 (5 bases). Trimming took off 11 bases at V and 8 bases at J, with 16 bases between the two ends. The CDR3 is 12 residues long. Germline loops: CDR1 SGHTA, CDR2 FQGNSA. The CDR3 nucleotides are TGTGCCGTCGAGCCCTGGGGCTATGAGCAGTTCTTC. This gives the protein CAVEPWGYEQFF. Full variable domain (missing parts from reference TRBV7-2 and TRBJ2-1): GAGVSQSPSNKVTEKGKDVELRCDPISGHTALYWYRQSLGQGLEFLIYFQGNSAPDKSGLPSDRFSAERTGGSVSTLTIQRTQQEDSAVYLCAVEPWGYEQFFGPGTRLTVL.

The chain uses TRBV27 and TRBJ2-4; D perhaps matches TRBD2 (7 bases). Trimming pared 1 base from V and 8 bases from J, leaving 12 bases between. Germline V gives CDR1 MNHEY, CDR2 SMNVEV (reference sequence). The CDR3 totals 14 residues. CDR3 nucleotide sequence: TGTGCCAGCAGTTTATTGGGAGGGGGAGACATTCAGTACTTC. This encodes CASSLLGGGDIQYF.

This clonotype has just a few counts. The J gene is TRBJ2-7, the V gene TRBV7-2; D is unresolved. The V and J ends lost 2 bases and 2 bases respectively, with 10 bases between them. CDR3 length: 14 amino acids. From germline, CDR1 is SGHTA and CDR2 FQGNSA. The CDR3 nucleotides are TGTGCCAGCAGCTTAAGAAGTAGGGCCTACGAGCAGTACTTC. This encodes CASSLRSRAYEQYF.

This rearrangement joins TRBV4-1 to TRBJ2-5, with 9 nucleotides matching TRBD2. CDR1 MGHRA and CDR2 YSYEKL come from the germline V gene. The CDR3 runs to 16 residues. V lost 1 base to trimming and J lost 5 bases; unmatched junction nucleotides: 8. CDR3 loop: CASSQGASGVGETQYF. CDR3 sequence (DNA): TGCGCCAGCAGCCAAGGAGCTAGCGGGGTGGGGGAGACCCAGTACTTC.

This clonotype has at least ten counts. J is TRBJ1-2 and V is TRBV12-3 or TRBV12-4; D not resolved. CDR3 length: 11 residues. V gave up 5 bases and J gave up 6 bases, with 7 bases separating them. CDR3 sequence (DNA): TGTGCCAGCAGTACGGACGATGGCTACACCTTC. Its translation: CASSTDDGYTF.

This clonotype has just a few counts. V is TRBV6-2 or TRBV6-3 and J is TRBJ2-7; tentatively, D is TRBD2 (5 bases). V was clipped by 2 bases and J by 5 bases, with 19 bases between them. The CDR3 covers 16 residues. Germline lookup yields CDR1 MNHEY and CDR2 SVGEGT. The CDR3 DNA reads as TGTGCCAGCAGTTACCTCCGAGTCGGAGGTAAGGACGAGCAGTACTTC. This gives the protein CASSYLRVGGKDEQYF.

This clonotype came up a few times. The V and J genes are TRBV18 and TRBJ1-2; 10 bases align to TRBD1. Germline loops: CDR1 KGHSH, CDR2 LQKENI. This CDR3 region has 16 residues. V shed 6 bases and J 7 bases; nucleotides not matched to a gene: 14. CDR3 nucleotides: TGTGCCAGCTCGGCGGGACAGGGGAGTTTCGCTACTGGCTACACCTTC. The encoded protein is CASSAGQGSFATGYTF.

In its sample, this clonotype was seen many times. The genes are TRBV5-1 and TRBJ2-2; D is ambiguous. The CDR3 extends over 14 amino acids. CDR1 and CDR2 from the germline V gene are SGHRS and YFSETQ. The V and J ends lost 1 base and 8 bases respectively, with 12 bases between them. CDR3 in amino acids: CASSLPGPSGELFF. CDR3 bases: TGCGCCAGCAGCTTGCCGGGTCCTAGTGGGGAGCTGTTTTTT.

The rearrangement links TRBV7-9 to TRBJ2-7, with TRBD1 matching 9 bases. The CDR3 length is 16 residues. Per germline, CDR1 SEHNR and CDR2 FQNEAQ (reference sequence). The V gene end was trimmed by 7 bases and the J gene end by 3 bases; junction bases not matched to a gene: 13. The CDR3 protein is CASTLLLGQGSYEQYF. CDR3 DNA: TGTGCCAGCACGCTCCTTTTGGGACAGGGAAGCTACGAGCAGTACTTC. The complete variable domain, with remaining parts taken from reference TRBV7-9 and TRBJ2-7, reads DTGVSQNPRHKITKRGQNVTFRCDPISEHNRLYWYRQTLGQGPEFLTYFQNEAQLEKSRLLSDRFSAERPKGSFSTLEIQRTEQGDSAMYLCASTLLLGQGSYEQYFGPGTRLTVT.

This chain uses TRBV20-1 with TRBJ2-1, with 8 bases fitting TRBD2. Germline V gene lookup returns CDR1 DFQATT and CDR2 SNEGSKA (reference sequence). This CDR3 has 15 residues. V was clipped by 5 bases and J by 4 bases; unmatched bases: 10. The CDR3 reads CSARIPGLGYNEQFF. DNA for the CDR3: TGCAGTGCTCGAATTCCGGGACTAGGGTACAATGAGCAGTTCTTC.

V and J are TRBV4-3 and TRBJ1-4; D unclear. The CDR3 runs to 16 residues. V was clipped by 1 base and J by 4 bases, with 13 bases between them. In germline, CDR1 is LGHNA, CDR2 YSLEER. The chain's CDR3 is CASSQGPRRDNEKLFF. The CDR3 nucleotides read TGCGCCAGCAGCCAAGGTCCGAGACGGGATAATGAAAAACTGTTTTTT.